The 20 T cell receptor beta chains reported below all come from one sample, sequenced in a study of immune evolution from preneoplasia to lung adenocarcinoma. The data were produced by immunoSEQ multiplex PCR, yet TCRdb's version contains in-frame clones alone and is incomplete. The sample includes approximately 7,200 clones, around 82% seen only once; the top ten take approximately 2.7%. Sequencing used FFPE minimally invasive lung adenocarcinoma tissue. The receptors come from an older person with lung adenocarcinoma.

The genes are TRBV6-5 and TRBJ2-7; TRBD2 agrees at 11 bases. Germline V gene sequence: CDR1 MNHEY, CDR2 SVGAGI. The V and J ends lost 5 bases and 5 bases, in that order; junction bases with no gene match: 5. CDR3 length: 14 residues. The CDR3 DNA follows: TGTGCCAGCAGTGAAGGGACTAGCGGCCACGAGCAGTACTTC. Amino acid sequence: CASSEGTSGHEQYF.

The V gene is TRBV6-1, the J gene TRBJ2-7, with TRBD2 matching 7 bases. Trimming took 4 bases from V and 2 from J; bases not matched to a gene: 8. Germline lookup yields CDR1 MNHNS and CDR2 SASEGT. The CDR3 has 15 amino acids. The CDR3 DNA follows: TGTGCCAGCAGTGGGGGGGGTAGGGCGACCTACGAGCAGTACTTC. This sequence encodes CASSGGGRATYEQYF.

This chain joins TRBV30 and TRBJ1-2, with no clear D. The V end lost 4 bases, the J end lost 1 base, and 13 bases lay between the germline ends. The CDR3 extends over 14 amino acids. Germline V gene lookup returns CDR1 GTSNPN and CDR2 SVGIG (reference sequence). CDR3 in amino acids: CAWTQVPVNYGYTF. The DNA for the CDR3 is TGTGCCTGGACCCAGGTGCCAGTTAACTATGGCTACACCTTC.

This rearrangement joins TRBV7-9 to TRBJ2-1, with D possibly matching TRBD2 (5 bases). Trimming took off 4 bases at V and 7 bases at J, with 20 bases between the two ends. The CDR3 has 16 residues. Germline-derived CDR1 and CDR2 are SEHNR and FQNEAQ (reference sequence). The CDR3 sequence is CASSSPRERTSNEQFF. The CDR3, as DNA: TGTGCCAGCAGCTCGCCTAGGGAGCGTACTTCGAATGAGCAGTTCTTC.

J is TRBJ1-4 and V is TRBV6-6; TRBD1 matches at 8 bases. This CDR3 has 15 residues. The germline V gene has CDR1 MNHNY and CDR2 SVGAGI (reference sequence). V shed 5 bases, J shed 4 bases, and the junction held 6 bases outside the gene matches. The CDR3 protein is CASSRTDRGNEKLFF. CDR3 nucleotide sequence: TGTGCCAGCAGTCGTACCGACAGGGGTAATGAAAAACTGTTTTTT.

The chain has TRBV2 and TRBJ2-3; the match to TRBD2 covers 9 bases. The V and J ends lost 1 base and 8 bases, in that order; junction bases with no gene match: 10. The germline gives CDR1 SNHLY, CDR2 FYNNEI. The CDR3 length is 16 residues. The CDR3 protein is CASSEEGAGGRITQYF. CDR3 sequence (DNA): TGTGCCAGCAGTGAAGAAGGGGCGGGGGGGCGGATTACGCAGTATTTT.

V is TRBV5-6 and J is TRBJ1-2, with 9 bases matching TRBD1. This CDR3 spans 15 amino acids. V trimming: 4 bases; J trimming: 3 bases; junction bases outside the gene matches: 7. Germline lookup yields CDR1 SGHDT and CDR2 YYEEEE. Here the CDR3 DNA reads TGTGCCAGCAGCCAAGACAGGGGGAGTTACTATGGCTACACCTTC. Its translation: CASSQDRGSYYGYTF. Full variable domain (outside the CDR3, taken from reference TRBV5-6 and TRBJ1-2): DAGVTQSPTHLIKTRGQQVTLRCSPKSGHDTVSWYQQALGQGPQFIFQYYEEEERQRGNFPDRFSGHQFPNYSSELNVNALLLGDSALYLCASSQDRGSYYGYTFGSGTRLTVV.

This rearrangement joins TRBV28 to TRBJ1-4; 9 nucleotides match TRBD1. The CDR3 runs 15 residues. Germline CDR1 MDHEN, CDR2 SYDVKM. With 6 bases clipped from V and 8 bases from J, the junction kept 10 bases outside the gene matches. DNA for the CDR3: TGTGCCAGCAGACAACAGGGGGCGCGTGAGGAAAAACTGTTTTTT. Translating gives CASRQQGAREEKLFF.

The rearrangement uses TRBV7-2 and TRBJ2-5; D not resolved. CDR3 size: 13 residues. CDR1 SGHTA and CDR2 FQGNSA come from the germline V gene. Trimming took 2 bases from V and 3 from J, leaving 7 bases between them. The CDR3 region is CASSLTGEETQYF. The DNA for the CDR3 is TGTGCCAGCAGCTTAACCGGAGAAGAGACCCAGTACTTC.

The rearrangement links TRBV9 to TRBJ1-3; 9 bases align to TRBD1. V gave up 1 base and J gave up 0 bases; unmatched junction bases: 5. This CDR3 is 17 amino acids long. Germline V gene sequence: CDR1 SGDLS, CDR2 YYNGEE. Here the CDR3 DNA reads TGTGCCAGCAGCGTAACCACAGGGGGCGGCTCTGGAAACACCATATATTTT. Encoded protein: CASSVTTGGGSGNTIYF.

The chain couples TRBV28 to TRBJ1-1; a possible D gene is TRBD1 (6 bases). V lost 7 bases and J 10 bases, leaving 22 bases between the germline ends. Germline V gene lookup returns CDR1 MDHEN and CDR2 SYDVKM. This CDR3 region has 14 residues. CDR3 amino acids: CASTLGGQVQGAFF. The CDR3, as DNA: TGTGCCAGCACCCTAGGGGGGCAGGTCCAGGGAGCTTTCTTT.

The rearrangement links TRBV28 to TRBJ1-2; D is undetermined. With 2 bases removed from V and 1 base from J, the gap between germline ends came to 5 bases. The germline CDR1 and CDR2 sequences are MDHEN and SYDVKM. There are 13 residues in the CDR3. Here the CDR3 DNA reads TGTGCCAGCAGTTTACAGCTTAACTATGGCTACACCTTC. Its protein product is CASSLQLNYGYTF.

This chain connects TRBV13 to TRBJ2-1; D uncertain. This CDR3 comprises 15 residues. V was clipped by 10 bases and J by 5 bases, with 21 bases between them. CDR1 PRHDT and CDR2 FYEKMQ come from the germline V gene (reference sequence). CDR3 nucleotide sequence: TGTGCCACCACGGTTCGATCCCTGTGGGACAATGAGCAGTTCTTC. Its protein product is CATTVRSLWDNEQFF.

The V and J genes are TRBV7-6 and TRBJ2-1; D perhaps matches TRBD2 (6 bases). The V gene's germline CDR1 is SGHVS and CDR2 FNYEAQ. This CDR3 comprises 15 residues. Trimming took off 1 base at V and 6 bases at J, with 13 bases between the two ends. CDR3 sequence (DNA): TGTGCCAGCAGCTTAGGTGGAGGGCTAGCCAATGAGCAGTTCTTC. Amino acid sequence: CASSLGGGLANEQFF.

The J gene is TRBJ1-5, the V gene TRBV7-8, with D perhaps TRBD1 (5 bases). Germline assignment: CDR1 SGHVS and CDR2 FQNEAQ. This CDR3 spans 16 amino acids. The V end was cut by 6 bases, the J end by 4 bases, with 19 bases between. DNA of the CDR3: TGTGCCAGCAGTTCAACTTCAGGGATTCGTAATCAGCCCCAGCATTTT. Protein product: CASSSTSGIRNQPQHF. Looking up the rest from reference TRBV7-8 and TRBJ1-5 gives the full variable domain: GAGVSQSPRYKVAKRGQDVALRCDPISGHVSLFWYQQALGQGPEFLTYFQNEAQLDKSGLPSDRFFAERPEGSVSTLKIQRTQQEDSAVYLCASSSTSGIRNQPQHFGDGTRLSIL.

This chain connects TRBV7-9 to TRBJ2-1; D is ambiguous. Trimming removed 5 bases from V and 3 bases from J, with 11 bases in between. This CDR3 comprises 14 residues. The germline V gene encodes CDR1 SEHNR and CDR2 FQNEAQ (reference sequence). The CDR3 DNA sequence: TGTGCCAGCAGCCCCCAGGCTATCTACAATGAGCAGTTCTTC. This sequence encodes CASSPQAIYNEQFF. The complete variable domain, with remaining parts taken from reference TRBV7-9 and TRBJ2-1, reads DTGVSQNPRHKITKRGQNVTFRCDPISEHNRLYWYRQTLGQGPEFLTYFQNEAQLEKSRLLSDRFSAERPKGSFSTLEIQRTEQGDSAMYLCASSPQAIYNEQFFGPGTRLTVL.

The chain carries TRBV28 and TRBJ2-2, with TRBD1 matching 8 bases. J was trimmed by 8 bases and V by 7 bases; bases with no gene match: 12. Per germline, CDR1 MDHEN and CDR2 SYDVKM. The CDR3 is 15 residues long. Here the CDR3 reads CASTFSGTGGGELFF. DNA of the CDR3: TGTGCCAGCACCTTCTCCGGGACAGGCGGAGGGGAGCTGTTTTTT.

The rearrangement uses TRBV11-3 and TRBJ2-1, with 11 positions matching TRBD2. The CDR3 covers 16 residues. The J segment lost 8 bases and the V segment lost 1 base, leaving 7 bases of the junction unmatched. Germline CDR1 reads SGHNT; CDR2 reads YENEEA. CDR3 coding DNA: TGTGCCAGCAGCTTAGGGGTAGCGGGAGGGGTGGATGAGCAGTTCTTC. Translation gives CASSLGVAGGVDEQFF.

The chain links TRBV6-5 to TRBJ1-2, with 8 bases lining up with TRBD1. This CDR3 has 13 residues. The J segment lost 4 bases and the V segment lost 6 bases, leaving 4 bases of the junction unmatched. Per the germline V gene, CDR1 is MNHEY and CDR2 is SVGAGI. The CDR3 bases are TGTGCCAGCAGCCGACAGGGGCGCTATGGCTACACCTTC. Residues: CASSRQGRYGYTF.

CDR3 DNA sequence: TGTGCCAGCAGCCAAGATACCGGGAGCTCCTACGAGCAGTACTTC. Protein sequence: CASSQDTGSSYEQYF. The chain combines TRBV14 with TRBJ2-7; D is possibly TRBD2 (6 bases). V was pared by 0 bases and J by 0 bases, with 9 bases between. This CDR3 spans 15 amino acids. CDR1 is SGHDN and CDR2 is FVKESK in the germline V gene.